The entry below gives a single T cell receptor (beta chain) sequence along with its context. This sample was included in a study of blood T cells in healthy people across ages. Germline V CDR1 and CDR2: MNHEY, SVGAGI. Trimming took off 6 bases at V and 4 bases at J, with 12 bases between the two ends. The CDR3 runs 13 residues. A second PCR, run for 7 to 11 cycles, used a sample-barcoded 5' primer plus a J-beta primer mix. TCRdb reprocessed the 5' RACE reads with MiXCR, giving one entry per CDR3 protein. The data hold more than 600,000 distinct CDR3 sequences, with about 25% observed a single time. A further study also used this sample, focusing on T cells of mothers and their children.

The clonotype originates from a boy between 5 and 17 years old in good health. J is TRBJ1-2 and V is TRBV6-5, with D hard to call. The sequenced sample was blood. CDR3 nucleotides: TGTGCCAGCAGCAGAGGCGGACTCTATGGCTACACCTTC. Translated, it gives CASSRGGLYGYTF.